The clone carrying this T cell receptor beta chain was seen only a few times. Antigen unknown. TCRdb reprocessed the reads via MiXCR and lists one record per CDR3 protein. The sample includes approximately 340,000 distinct CDR3 sequences, around 29% of them seen just once. This entry comes from a study of T cell repertoires in cytomegalovirus infection. Trimming took 3 bases from V and 4 from J, leaving 12 bases between them. CDR1 and CDR2 from the germline V gene are ENHRY and SYGVKD. The length of the CDR3 is 15 residues. This receptor was identified in a human donor in good health (CMV status not recorded). Some clones in this sample may be carry-over from other donors' samples. The gene calls are TRBV10-3 and TRBJ1-4; TRBD1 is a possible D gene (6 bases). Material: cultured PBMCs, obtained from culture after CMV antigen stimulation. CDR3 coding DNA: TGTGCCATCAGTGATCCCCAACAGGGTAATGAAAAACTGTTTTTT. It specifies CAISDPQQGNEKLFF.